The sample holds many counts of the clone carrying this T cell receptor beta chain. Its antigen is as yet unknown. These data are taken from a study of T cell repertoires in cytomegalovirus infection. TCRdb reanalysed the reads using MiXCR and keeps one entry per CDR3 protein. The sample includes roughly 87,000 distinct CDR3 sequences, around 28% seen only once; the top ten take roughly 70%. Trimming left V 4 bases short and J 1 base short, with 10 bases between. CDR3 length: 14 amino acids. CDR1 PRHDT and CDR2 FYEKMQ come from the germline V gene (reference sequence). This sequence originates from a human donor in good health (CMV status not recorded). Some clones in this sample may be carry-over from other donors' samples. This chain joins TRBV13 and TRBJ1-1; D is perhaps TRBD1 (5 bases). Sample: CD8+ T cells from cultured PBMCs, taken from culture after CMV antigen stimulation. CDR3 bases: TGTGCCAGCAGCTCAAGACAGACGAACACTGAAGCTTTCTTT. Encoded protein: CASSSRQTNTEAFF.